The clone carrying this T cell receptor beta chain was seen a handful of times. In the PCR, 60 Vbeta and 13 Jbeta primers were used. Method: immunoSEQ multiplex PCR; TCRdb's copy keeps in-frame clones and lacks some. The table shows 90,000 to 110,000 clones, with over 60% occurring only once. This entry comes from a study of cytomegalovirus exposure and HLA in healthy donors. After removal of 1 base from V and 4 bases from J, the junction contained 8 bases not matched to a gene. Germline lookup yields CDR1 SGHDT and CDR2 YYEEEE. CDR3 length: 16 amino acids. The receptor was derived from a man aged 40-49 years in good health and CMV-seropositive. The chain couples TRBV5-6 to TRBJ1-1; 9 bases agree with TRBD1. Specimen: PBMCs. The CDR3 bases are TGTGCCAGCAGCTTGTTGGGACAGGGTCTGGGCACTGAAGCTTTCTTT. It codes for CASSLLGQGLGTEAFF.